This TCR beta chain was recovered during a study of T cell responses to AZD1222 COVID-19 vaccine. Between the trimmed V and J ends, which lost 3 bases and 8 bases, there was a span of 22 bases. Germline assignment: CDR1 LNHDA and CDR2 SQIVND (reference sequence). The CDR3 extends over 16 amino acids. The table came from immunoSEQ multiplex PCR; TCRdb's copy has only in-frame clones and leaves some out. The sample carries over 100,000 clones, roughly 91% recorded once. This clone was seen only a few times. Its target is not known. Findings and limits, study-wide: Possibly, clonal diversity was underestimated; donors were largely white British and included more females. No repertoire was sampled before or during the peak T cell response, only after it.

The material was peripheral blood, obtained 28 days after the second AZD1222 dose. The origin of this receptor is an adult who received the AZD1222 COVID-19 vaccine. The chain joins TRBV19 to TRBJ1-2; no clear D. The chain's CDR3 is CASSIFYSSTSWGYTF. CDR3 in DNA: TGTGCCAGTAGTATCTTCTACAGCAGCACGTCGTGGGGCTACACCTTC.